One sample yielded the 18 T cell receptor beta chains listed below, sequenced in a study of cytomegalovirus exposure and HLA in healthy donors listed by TCRdb under 2017. Library creation used the immunoSEQ multiplex PCR assay. What TCRdb holds here is the immuneACCESS table cut down to in-frame rearrangements. Part of the clones is not present; checked against another copy, under half of the missing clones reflect an unresolved V gene, and the others are unexplained. The sample has 110,000 to 150,000 clones on record, roughly nine tenths of them singletons. Less than 3.5% of the sample rests with the top ten. Sequenced sample: PBMCs. The receptors were sampled from a man between 18 and 35 years old in good health and CMV-seronegative.

This clone was seen at least ten times. CDR3 sequence: CASSLDSNYGYTF. The CDR3 nucleotides read TGTGCCAGCAGTTTAGACAGCAACTATGGCTACACCTTC. The V and J genes are TRBV27 and TRBJ1-2; D possibly corresponds to TRBD1 (5 bases). CDR3 size: 13 residues. In germline, CDR1 is MNHEY, CDR2 SMNVEV (reference sequence). Trimming cost V 2 bases and J 2 bases, with 6 bases left between them.

This clone was seen only a few times. The V call is TRBV7-9, the J call TRBJ2-1; 9 nucleotides match TRBD2. Germline trimming cut 7 bases from V and 7 bases from J; bases unmatched to any gene: 11. Germline V CDR1 and CDR2: SEHNR, FQNEAQ (reference sequence). The CDR3 contains 15 residues. CDR3 protein: CASTVAGEVGNEQFF. For the CDR3, the DNA is TGTGCCAGCACCGTAGCGGGAGAGGTCGGGAATGAGCAGTTCTTC.

This clone appeared once. J is TRBJ2-7 and V is TRBV6-6, with a possible D match to TRBD1 (7 bases). CDR3 size: 11 residues. Germline CDR1 MNHNY, CDR2 SVGAGI (reference sequence). The V and J ends lost 7 bases and 7 bases respectively, with 11 bases between them. For the CDR3, the DNA is TGTGCCAGCATTGCAGGGGGGGAGCAGTACTTC. Encoded protein: CASIAGGEQYF.

This clone was detected once. The chain employs TRBV27 and TRBJ2-2; no clear D. CDR3 length: 14 amino acids. The germline V gene has CDR1 MNHEY and CDR2 SMNVEV (reference sequence). Trimming cost V 5 bases and J 8 bases, with 15 bases left between them. This CDR3 is CASSPASTLGELFF. CDR3 bases: TGTGCCAGCAGTCCCGCCTCGACTTTGGGGGAGCTGTTTTTT.

The rearrangement links TRBV7-8 to TRBJ1-5; D might be TRBD1 (5 bases). The germline V gene has CDR1 SGHVS and CDR2 FQNEAQ. Trimming removed 1 base from V and 7 bases from J, with 14 bases in between. The CDR3 has 15 amino acids. The chain's CDR3 is CASSLESQGRQPQHF. The CDR3 DNA reads TGTGCCAGCAGCTTAGAGTCGCAGGGCAGGCAGCCCCAGCATTTT.

CDR3 sequence (DNA): TGTGCCAGCAGTGAAGGCACAGGGTATGGCTACACCTTC. This encodes CASSEGTGYGYTF. The gene calls are TRBV2 and TRBJ1-2, with a possible D match to TRBD1 (6 bases). Looked up from germline, CDR1 is SNHLY and CDR2 is FYNNEI. The CDR3 length is 13 residues. Trimming left V 1 base short and J 5 bases short, with 8 bases between.

This chain joins TRBV27 and TRBJ1-1; weak D call: TRBD1 (6 bases). V lost 7 bases and J 3 bases, leaving 9 bases between the germline ends. Germline V CDR1 and CDR2: MNHEY, SMNVEV (reference sequence). CDR3 length: 12 residues. The CDR3 nucleotides are TGTGCCAGCATAGGGGGGGACACTGAAGCTTTCTTT. This sequence encodes CASIGGDTEAFF.

The J gene is TRBJ1-2, the V gene TRBV10-3; TRBD1 agrees at 8 bases. CDR1 and CDR2 (germline): ENHRY, SYGVKD. CDR3 length: 15 amino acids. V trimming: 4 bases; J trimming: 0 bases; junction bases outside the gene matches: 4. The CDR3 DNA reads TGTGCCATCAGTGGTGGGACAGGTGCTAACTATGGCTACACCTTC. Residues: CAISGGTGANYGYTF.

The V gene is TRBV2, the J gene TRBJ1-6; the match to TRBD1 covers 10 bases. V lost 6 bases and J lost 7; bases outside the gene matches: 9. Germline lookup yields CDR1 SNHLY and CDR2 FYNNEI. This CDR3 has 16 residues. CDR3 region: CASSPRTGGPNSPLHF. CDR3 in DNA: TGTGCCAGCAGCCCTCGGACAGGGGGTCCCAATTCACCCCTCCACTTT.

This chain joins TRBV11-2 and TRBJ2-1, with D possibly being TRBD2 (6 bases). CDR3 length equals 17 residues. V shed 1 base and J shed 6 bases, with 19 bases lying between them. In germline, CDR1 is SGHAT, CDR2 FQNNGV. This CDR3 is CASSLVIRSLAFNEQFF. CDR3 DNA sequence: TGTGCCAGCAGCTTAGTAATCAGGAGCCTAGCGTTCAATGAGCAGTTCTTC.

The rearrangement uses TRBV10-1 and TRBJ1-1, with a weak D call TRBD1 (5 bases). The V end was cut by 4 bases, the J end by 4 bases, with 10 bases between. Germline CDR1 WNHNN, CDR2 SYGVQD (reference sequence). The CDR3 covers 13 residues. Written as DNA, the CDR3 is TGCGCCAGCAGTGGGCAGGGCGGCACTGAAGCTTTCTTT. It is translated as CASSGQGGTEAFF.

This chain uses TRBV7-8 with TRBJ2-7; TRBD1 agrees at 11 bases. Trimming took 5 bases from V and 5 from J; bases not matched to a gene: 8. CDR3 length: 15 amino acids. Germline V CDR1 and CDR2: SGHVS, FQNEAQ. CDR3 nucleotide sequence: TGTGCCAGCAGCCCGGGGACAGGGGGAATGAACGAGCAGTACTTC. Protein: CASSPGTGGMNEQYF.

In nucleotides, the CDR3 is TGTGCCAGCAGTGCGGACTCACACAATGAGCAGTTCTTC. The encoded protein is CASSADSHNEQFF. The chain has TRBV2 and TRBJ2-1; possible D gene TRBD2, 5 bases. Germline CDR1 is SNHLY and CDR2 is FYNNEI. Trimming cost V 4 bases and J 5 bases, with 9 bases left between them. The CDR3 totals 13 residues.

This clone appeared a single time. This chain uses TRBV29-1 with TRBJ1-1; TRBD1 is a possible D gene (6 bases). Germline CDR1 reads SQVTM; CDR2 reads ANQGSEA. This CDR3 region has 14 residues. V lost 8 bases and J lost 3, with 19 bases in between. The CDR3 protein is CSSRTVLGDTEAFF. The CDR3 coding sequence is TGCAGCTCTAGGACAGTACTAGGTGACACTGAAGCTTTCTTT. The full variable domain, with the rest looked up from reference TRBV29-1 and TRBJ1-1, is SAVISQKPSRDICQRGTSLTIQCQVDSQVTMMFWYRQQPGQSLTLIATANQGSEATYESGFVIDKFPISRPNLTFSTLTVSNMSPEDSSIYLCSSRTVLGDTEAFFGQGTRLTVV.

The J gene is TRBJ2-1, the V gene TRBV4-1; TRBD1 matches at 7 bases. The ends lost 3 bases at V and 10 bases at J; junction bases unmatched: 9. Germline V gene sequence: CDR1 MGHRA, CDR2 YSYEKL. CDR3 length equals 14 residues. CDR3 coding DNA: TGCGCCAGCAGCCACCGACAGGGACCAAGGGAGCAGTTCTTC. Translating gives CASSHRQGPREQFF.

The chain joins TRBV27 to TRBJ2-1; D possibly corresponds to TRBD2 (6 bases). The CDR3 has 16 residues. Germline CDR1 MNHEY, CDR2 SMNVEV (reference sequence). Trimming removed 7 bases from V and 4 bases from J, with 20 bases in between. The CDR3 protein is CASTPSWGEYYNEQFF. CDR3 sequence (DNA): TGTGCCAGCACCCCGTCCTGGGGGGAGTATTACAATGAGCAGTTCTTC.

The chain joins TRBV11-2 to TRBJ2-7, with D unresolved. Between the trimmed V and J ends, which lost 4 bases and 4 bases, there was a span of 14 bases. This CDR3 region has 14 residues. CDR1 is SGHAT, CDR2 FQNNGV, per germline. Here the CDR3 reads CASSSLLGPYEQYF. DNA of the CDR3: TGTGCCAGCAGCTCCCTACTTGGTCCATACGAGCAGTACTTC. The entire variable domain, with the rest obtained from reference TRBV11-2 and TRBJ2-7, is as follows: EAGVAQSPRYKIIEKRQSVAFWCNPISGHATLYWYQQILGQGPKLLIQFQNNGVVDDSQLPKDRFSAERLKGVDSTLKIQPAKLEDSAVYLCASSSLLGPYEQYFGPGTRLTVT.

The chain employs TRBV4-1 and TRBJ2-7, with 9 nucleotides matching TRBD1. V shed 4 bases and J 2 bases; nucleotides not matched to a gene: 6. This CDR3 has 15 residues. Germline CDR1 is MGHRA and CDR2 is YSYEKL. CDR3 in amino acids: CASSRTGDGAYEQYF. The CDR3 bases are TGCGCCAGCAGCCGGACAGGGGACGGGGCCTACGAGCAGTACTTC.